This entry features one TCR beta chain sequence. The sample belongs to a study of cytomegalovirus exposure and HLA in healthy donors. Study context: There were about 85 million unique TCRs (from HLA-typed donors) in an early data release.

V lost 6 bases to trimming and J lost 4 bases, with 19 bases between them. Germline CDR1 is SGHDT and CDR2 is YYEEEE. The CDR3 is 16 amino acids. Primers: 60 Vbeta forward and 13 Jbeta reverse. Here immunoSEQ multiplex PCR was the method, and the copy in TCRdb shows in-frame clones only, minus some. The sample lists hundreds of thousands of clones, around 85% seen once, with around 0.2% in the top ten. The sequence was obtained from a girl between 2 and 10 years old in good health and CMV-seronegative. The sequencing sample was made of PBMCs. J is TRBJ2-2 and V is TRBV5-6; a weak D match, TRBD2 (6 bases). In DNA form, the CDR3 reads TGTGCCAGCAACCCGGGAGCCGAAAGGAGCACCGGGGAGCTGTTTTTT. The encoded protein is CASNPGAERSTGELFF.